Presented here are 10 T cell receptor beta chains from one specimen sequenced in a study of Ad26.COV2.S vaccination and SARS-CoV-2 variants. Treatment: around 19 received Ad26.COV2.S at low or high dose, single or two shots; about 5 received placebo; per-sample allocation not given. The samples date from day 63 after the first vaccine or placebo injection. Assay used: immunoSEQ multiplex PCR; TCRdb lists only in-frame clones, some missing. Of approximately 420,000 clones listed, about 88% were seen once; the top ten hold roughly 3.5%. The source material was peripheral blood, sampled in a trial of Ad26.COV2.S vaccine versus placebo. The receptors shown here come from a person between 18 and 65 years old who received the Ad26.COV2.S COVID-19 vaccine or a placebo.

The V call is TRBV9, the J call TRBJ2-7; the D gene is possibly TRBD2 (5 bases). This CDR3 contains 13 residues. The germline CDR1 and CDR2 sequences are SGDLS and YYNGEE. The V and J ends lost 0 bases and 7 bases respectively, with 11 bases between them. CDR3 DNA sequence: TGTGCCAGCAGCGTAGCAGAGGGAAGGGAGCAGTACTTC. Protein product: CASSVAEGREQYF.

The CDR3 nucleotides are TGTGCCAGCAGCCAAGAAGCCCGGGCCAATGAGCAGTTCTTC. Encoded protein: CASSQEARANEQFF. This chain joins TRBV4-2 and TRBJ2-1; D is ambiguous. The CDR3 runs to 14 residues. The V end was cut by 0 bases, the J end by 6 bases, with 9 bases between. Germline CDR1 and CDR2: LGHNA and YNFKEQ.

The chain carries TRBV27 and TRBJ1-2, with 9 bases lining up with TRBD1. The CDR3 is 15 residues long. V gave up 5 bases and J gave up 4 bases; unmatched junction bases: 8. Germline V gene sequence: CDR1 MNHEY, CDR2 SMNVEV (reference sequence). The CDR3 sequence is CASSTGQGGGYGYTF. The CDR3 nucleotides are TGTGCCAGCAGTACGGGACAGGGCGGCGGCTATGGCTACACCTTC.

The V call is TRBV2, the J call TRBJ1-6; no clear D. Trimming removed 9 bases from V and 0 bases from J, with 6 bases in between. Germline CDR1 reads SNHLY; CDR2 reads FYNNEI. The CDR3 is 13 amino acids. The CDR3: CASVSSYNSPLHF. The CDR3 bases are TGTGCCAGTGTTAGCTCCTATAATTCACCCCTCCACTTT.

This clone was observed once. The V and J genes are TRBV27 and TRBJ2-1, with D perhaps TRBD1 (5 bases). Germline V gene lookup returns CDR1 MNHEY and CDR2 SMNVEV (reference sequence). The CDR3 runs to 14 residues. V was cut by 5 bases and J by 4 bases, with 12 bases left in between. CDR3 DNA: TGTGCCAGCAGTGGCCAGACAGAGTACAATGAGCAGTTCTTC. This codes for CASSGQTEYNEQFF.

The gene calls are TRBV4-1 and TRBJ2-2; TRBD1 matches 7 bases. The CDR3 has 14 amino acids. CDR1 is MGHRA, CDR2 YSYEKL, per germline. V shed 4 bases, J shed 5 bases, and the junction held 4 bases outside the gene matches. CDR3 sequence (DNA): TGCGCCAGCAGCCGGCCACAGGGGACCGGGGAGCTGTTTTTT. Translating it yields CASSRPQGTGELFF.

In this sample, this clone turned up a few times. This sequence joins TRBV6-6 and TRBJ2-2; D ambiguous. V was trimmed by 7 bases and J by 4 bases, leaving 10 bases between them. Germline V gives CDR1 MNHNY, CDR2 SVGAGI (reference sequence). The CDR3 runs 13 residues. CDR3: CASKFWGTGELFF. As DNA, the CDR3 is TGTGCCAGCAAATTTTGGGGCACCGGGGAGCTGTTTTTT.

This clone showed up just once. V gene TRBV4-3 combines with J gene TRBJ2-1; D is ambiguous. The CDR3 covers 16 residues. V lost 0 bases to trimming and J lost 0 bases, with 9 bases between them. The V gene's germline CDR1 is LGHNA and CDR2 YSLEER. CDR3 loop: CASSQDKAASYNEQFF. The DNA of the CDR3 is TGCGCCAGCAGCCAAGATAAAGCCGCCTCCTACAATGAGCAGTTCTTC.

This chain uses TRBV3-1 (or the pseudogene TRBV3-2) with TRBJ2-5; D possibly corresponds to TRBD1 (5 bases). Between the trimmed V and J ends, which lost 1 base and 6 bases, there was a span of 18 bases. The CDR3 runs to 16 residues. Germline V lookup: CDR1 LGHDT, CDR2 YNNKEL (reference sequence). CDR3 nucleotides: TGTGCCAGCAGCCAAGGACAGCGCTCGTCTATGAAGACCCAGTACTTC. As protein: CASSQGQRSSMKTQYF.

In its sample, this clone was seen once. V is TRBV29-1 and J is TRBJ2-5; the match to TRBD2 covers 9 bases. Germline V gives CDR1 SQVTM, CDR2 ANQGSEA. V trimming: 4 bases; J trimming: 1 base; junction bases outside the gene matches: 4. There are 14 residues in the CDR3. The CDR3 DNA is TGCAGCGTTGTTGGCGGGGGGGCCCAAGAGACCCAGTACTTC. This gives the protein CSVVGGGAQETQYF. Combining the CDR3 with reference TRBV29-1 and TRBJ2-5 gives the whole variable domain SAVISQKPSRDICQRGTSLTIQCQVDSQVTMMFWYRQQPGQSLTLIATANQGSEATYESGFVIDKFPISRPNLTFSTLTVSNMSPEDSSIYLCSVVGGGAQETQYFGPGTRLLVL.